This T cell receptor (beta chain) was sequenced for a study of human T cells and chemical hapten exposure. In the study overall: Sensitization involved placing 2% DPC onto a 2 cm by 2 cm region of upper inner arm skin. Minor volume differences among pooled libraries chiefly drove per-sample TCR yield variation.

Time point in this sample: patch test 1, 2 weeks after DPC sensitization. Treatment of the sample: therapeutic diphenylcyclopropenone sensitization with weekly scalp DPC. Study results and limitations: PT1 expanded TCR counts and patch test score were linked, and their correlation was positive.

Remarks on this clonotype: Its antigen remains unknown.

The library put unique molecular identifiers onto individual cDNA molecules. TCRdb called the RACE reads again in MiXCR, with one record for every CDR3 protein. The data hold roughly 72,000 distinct CDR3 sequences, with 9% to 12% observed a single time. The specimen was whole blood, collected in connection with sensitization to the hapten diphenylcyclopropenone (DPC). This receptor was obtained from a woman aged 50 to 60 with alopecia areata. Some clones in this sample may be carry-over from other donors' samples.

The CDR3 loop is CASGNQARNSPLHF. For the CDR3, the DNA is TGTGCCAGCGGAAATCAGGCTCGGAATTCACCCCTCCACTTT. This rearrangement joins TRBV12-3 or TRBV12-4 to TRBJ1-6; D uncertain. V was cut by 8 bases and J by 7 bases, with 15 bases left in between. The CDR3 is 14 residues long.